The 20 T cell receptor beta chains listed next were all sequenced from one sample in a study of blood T cell repertoires in COVID-19. Profiled with immunoSEQ multiplex PCR; TCRdb holds only in-frame clones, not every one. The table shows approximately 300,000 clones, with 75% to 95% occurring only once. Input material: peripheral blood. The receptors shown here come from a woman in her 30s with COVID-19, enrolled during active disease.

The chain couples TRBV19 to TRBJ1-2, with D perhaps TRBD1 (6 bases). CDR1 LNHDA and CDR2 SQIVND come from the germline V gene (reference sequence). V was cut by 8 bases and J by 0 bases, with 16 bases left in between. The CDR3 is 15 amino acids. The chain's CDR3 is CASSLRTEPNYGYTF. The CDR3 coding sequence is TGTGCCAGTTCGCTAAGGACAGAACCTAACTATGGCTACACCTTC.

The genes are TRBV6-2 or TRBV6-3 and TRBJ2-7; a possible D gene is TRBD2 (7 bases). Germline V lookup: CDR1 MNHEY, CDR2 SVGEGT. V was trimmed by 0 bases and J by 4 bases, leaving 22 bases between them. This CDR3 spans 18 amino acids. CDR3 region: CASSYSIRRGGSDYEQYF. For the CDR3, the DNA is TGTGCCAGCAGTTACTCCATACGGAGGGGGGGCTCTGATTACGAGCAGTACTTC.

The rearrangement uses TRBV5-4 and TRBJ1-1, with 8 bases lining up with TRBD1. The ends lost 4 bases at V and 5 bases at J; junction bases unmatched: 7. The CDR3 loop spans 14 amino acids. Germline assignment: CDR1 SGHNT and CDR2 YYREEE (reference sequence). The DNA for the CDR3 is TGTGCCAGCAGCCAGACAGGGGTATGGACTGAAGCTTTCTTT. The encoded protein is CASSQTGVWTEAFF.

Note on this clone: This sample includes further DNA sequences coding for the same CDR3. The chain has TRBV5-1 and TRBJ2-1; 10 bases fit TRBD2. This CDR3 has 15 residues. V was pared by 0 bases and J by 4 bases, with 1 base of the junction left unmatched. Germline assignment: CDR1 SGHRS and CDR2 YFSETQ. CDR3 in DNA: TGCGCCAGCAGCTTGGAACTAGCGGGGTACAATGAGCAGTTCTTC. Translating gives CASSLELAGYNEQFF.

The chain joins TRBV28 to TRBJ1-1; D is perhaps TRBD1 (6 bases). The germline V gene encodes CDR1 MDHEN and CDR2 SYDVKM. Trimming took off 7 bases at V and 0 bases at J, with 21 bases between the two ends. The CDR3 consists of 17 residues. The CDR3 region is CASNEGGARGLNTEAFF. Here the CDR3 DNA reads TGTGCCAGCAATGAGGGGGGGGCACGGGGTCTGAACACTGAAGCTTTCTTT.

V gene TRBV5-6 combines with J gene TRBJ1-6; D gene ambiguous. CDR1 and CDR2 from the germline V gene are SGHDT and YYEEEE. The CDR3 runs to 13 residues. With 2 bases removed from V and 16 bases from J, the gap between germline ends came to 16 bases. The CDR3 DNA sequence: TGTGCCAGCAGCTTTACGGACGCCCGGGGACTCCACTTT. Residues: CASSFTDARGLHF.

V and J are TRBV7-3 and TRBJ2-7, with 8 bases lining up with TRBD2. V shed 0 bases and J 6 bases; nucleotides not matched to a gene: 4. This CDR3 spans 14 amino acids. The V gene's germline CDR1 is SGHTA and CDR2 FQGTGA. The CDR3 bases are TGTGCCAGCAGCTTAACGCCTAGCGGGCCCGAGCAGTACTTC. Its translation: CASSLTPSGPEQYF.

The chain has TRBV28 and TRBJ1-5, with D perhaps matching TRBD1 (6 bases). The CDR3 totals 13 residues. Trimming shortened V by 5 bases and J by 7 bases, and 12 bases separated the two germline ends. The germline CDR1 and CDR2 sequences are MDHEN and SYDVKM. CDR3 DNA sequence: TGTGCCAGCAGTCCAGGGGTGAGACAGCCCCAGCATTTT. This translates into CASSPGVRQPQHF.

The chain joins TRBV27 to TRBJ1-6; D is uncertain. V was trimmed by 8 bases and J by 14 bases, leaving 10 bases between them. The length of the CDR3 is 10 residues. Germline lookup yields CDR1 MNHEY and CDR2 SMNVEV (reference sequence). The CDR3 nucleotides are TGTGCCAGCGGAACCAGGACCCTCCACTTT. This encodes CASGTRTLHF.

The rearrangement uses TRBV29-1 and TRBJ2-1, with D uncertain. Trimming left V 1 base short and J 12 bases short, with 7 bases between. The CDR3 has 10 amino acids. The germline CDR1 and CDR2 sequences are SQVTM and ANQGSEA. This chain's CDR3 is CSVEAGAQFF. As DNA, the CDR3 is TGCAGCGTTGAAGCTGGAGCGCAGTTCTTC.

The table lists this clone with a few counts. The V gene is TRBV15, the J gene TRBJ2-7; the match to TRBD1 covers 12 bases. Germline V lookup: CDR1 LNHNV, CDR2 YYDKDF (reference sequence). The CDR3 is 17 amino acids. J was trimmed by 4 bases and V by 1 base; bases with no gene match: 8. CDR3 protein: CATSRAGEGQGAYEQYF. The CDR3 DNA is TGTGCCACCAGCAGAGCCGGGGAGGGACAGGGGGCTTACGAGCAGTACTTC.

V and J are TRBV4-1 and TRBJ1-2, with 7 bases aligning to TRBD1. There are 16 residues in the CDR3. Germline V gene sequence: CDR1 MGHRA, CDR2 YSYEKL. V lost 1 base to trimming and J lost 4 bases; unmatched junction nucleotides: 9. The CDR3 here is CASSQVAGQIIYGYTF. The CDR3 DNA follows: TGCGCCAGCAGCCAAGTCGCGGGACAGATAATCTATGGCTACACCTTC.

This rearrangement joins TRBV28 to TRBJ2-1, with TRBD2 matching 8 bases. Germline assignment: CDR1 MDHEN and CDR2 SYDVKM. This CDR3 has 14 amino acids. Unmatched junction bases numbered 8, after V lost 5 bases and J lost 8 bases. CDR3 nucleotide sequence: TGTGCCAGCAGTCCGGCGGGGGGAGGGGATGAGCAGTTCTTC. It translates to CASSPAGGGDEQFF.

This clone was detected once. The chain couples TRBV6-5 to TRBJ2-4; D is unresolved. This CDR3 has 14 amino acids. The V gene lost 5 bases and the J gene lost 6 bases, with 14 bases spanning the gap. Germline CDR1 is MNHEY and CDR2 is SVGAGI. CDR3 in DNA: TGTGCCAGCAGTCGCGGCGAAACGGGAAACATTCAGTACTTC. Amino acids: CASSRGETGNIQYF.

The chain has TRBV7-8 and TRBJ2-5; weak D call: TRBD1 (6 bases). With 5 bases removed from V and 1 base from J, the gap between germline ends came to 8 bases. The germline V gene encodes CDR1 SGHVS and CDR2 FQNEAQ. The CDR3 runs to 13 residues. CDR3 in DNA: TGTGCCAGCAGCCCGGACAGCCAAGAGACCCAGTACTTC. Translated: CASSPDSQETQYF.

The chain joins TRBV5-5 to TRBJ1-4; 8 bases match TRBD1. In germline, CDR1 is SGHKS, CDR2 YYEKEE (reference sequence). This CDR3 comprises 14 residues. Trimming took 4 bases from V and 7 from J; bases not matched to a gene: 6. The CDR3 sequence is CASSPGQEGEKLFF. The CDR3 region has the DNA TGTGCCAGCAGCCCGGGACAGGAAGGTGAAAAACTGTTTTTT.

This clone was observed once. V usage is TRBV19 and J usage is TRBJ1-4, with 9 positions matching TRBD1. This CDR3 contains 14 residues. Per germline, CDR1 LNHDA and CDR2 SQIVND (reference sequence). V lost 5 bases, J lost 5 bases, and 3 bases stayed unmatched. The CDR3 DNA reads TGTGCCAGTAGTCAAGGACAGGGGAATGAAAAACTGTTTTTT. It encodes CASSQGQGNEKLFF.

The chain links TRBV18 to TRBJ2-2, with 10 bases aligning to TRBD2. Germline CDR1 and CDR2: KGHSH and LQKENI. This CDR3 has 13 residues. Trimming cost V 4 bases and J 11 bases; bases outside gene matches: 4. The CDR3 loop reads CASSRASGSELFF. DNA for the CDR3: TGTGCCAGCTCACGGGCTAGCGGGAGTGAGCTGTTTTTT.

This chain connects TRBV29-1 to TRBJ2-7; 9 nucleotides agree with TRBD1. The germline CDR1 and CDR2 sequences are SQVTM and ANQGSEA. The CDR3 loop spans 17 amino acids. Trimming removed 1 base from V and 1 base from J; junction bases left unmatched: 11. This chain's CDR3 is CSVEVPRYRGLSYEQYF. The CDR3 bases are TGCAGCGTTGAAGTCCCCCGGTACAGGGGGCTTTCCTACGAGCAGTACTTC.

V and J are TRBV11-2 and TRBJ2-6, with a tentative D call TRBD1 (5 bases). V gave up 6 bases and J gave up 2 bases, with 17 bases separating them. Germline V gives CDR1 SGHAT, CDR2 FQNNGV. CDR3 length: 17 residues. CDR3 region: CASSPGKGITGANVLTF. The DNA of the CDR3 is TGTGCCAGCAGTCCAGGGAAGGGAATCACTGGGGCCAACGTCCTGACTTTC.